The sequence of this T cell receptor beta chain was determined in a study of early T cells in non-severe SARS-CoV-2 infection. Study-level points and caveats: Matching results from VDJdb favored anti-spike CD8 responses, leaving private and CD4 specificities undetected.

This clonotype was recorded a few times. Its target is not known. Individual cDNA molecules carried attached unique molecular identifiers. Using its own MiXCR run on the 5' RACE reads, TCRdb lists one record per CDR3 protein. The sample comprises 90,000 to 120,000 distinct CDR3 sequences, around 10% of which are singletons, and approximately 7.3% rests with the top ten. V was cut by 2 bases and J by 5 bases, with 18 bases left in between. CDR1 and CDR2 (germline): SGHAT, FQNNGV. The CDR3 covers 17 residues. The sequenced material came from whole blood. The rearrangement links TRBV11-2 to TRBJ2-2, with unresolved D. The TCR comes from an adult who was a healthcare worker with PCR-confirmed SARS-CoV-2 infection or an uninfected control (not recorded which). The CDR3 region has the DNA TGTGCCAGCAGCTTAAGGCGGACCCCTCGACGAACCGGGGAGCTGTTTTTT. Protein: CASSLRRTPRRTGELFF.